This TCR beta chain comes out of a study of blood T cell repertoires in COVID-19. As for the study in general: Samples representing acute and convalescent COVID-19 were sourced from the United States, Italy and Spain. Sources were T cells, B-cell-depleted T cells, or PBMCs; the material itself was cDNA or gDNA.

In the original workflow: Scientists estimated how many nucleated cells there were by amplifying reference gene primers. Assay used: immunoSEQ multiplex PCR; TCRdb lists only in-frame clones, some missing. V and J calls and clone size are as listed in that table; D and trimming were resolved from the DNA. This sample has fewer than 300,000 clones, with roughly 90% found just once. This CDR3 has 16 amino acids. The receptor was derived from a woman younger than 45 with COVID-19, enrolled during active disease. The sequenced sample consisted of peripheral blood. The gene calls are TRBV21-1 and TRBJ1-5. TRBV21-1 is reported as a pseudogene. The CDR3 protein is CASSIITGRANQPQHF. In nucleotides, the CDR3 is TGTGCCAGCAGCATAATTACAGGGAGGGCCAATCAGCCCCAGCATTTT.